The T cell receptor beta chain under discussion was sequenced for a study of T cell responses to AZD1222 COVID-19 vaccine. Whole-study findings and limits: It should be noted that donors were predominantly white British and more often female, and clonal diversity was possibly underestimated. Spike-wide vaccine-associated CD4 TCRs dominated at 160-218 and 743-854.

The CDR3 is 17 amino acids. The germline CDR1 and CDR2 sequences are SGHTS and YDEGEE. Trimming cost V 4 bases and J 0 bases; bases outside gene matches: 9. Profiled with immunoSEQ multiplex PCR; TCRdb holds only in-frame clones, not every one. Among approximately 130,000 clones listed, roughly 82% were seen once. This clone was recorded only once. Antigen: not known. Sequencing used peripheral blood, obtained 28 days after the second AZD1222 dose. The sequence derives from an adult who received the AZD1222 COVID-19 vaccine. The V and J genes are TRBV5-8 and TRBJ1-5, with 8 nucleotides matching TRBD1. As DNA, the CDR3 is TGTGCCAGCAGCCCCGACAGGGGCCGGTCTAGCAATCAGCCCCAGCATTTT. It yields the protein CASSPDRGRSSNQPQHF.